This TCR beta chain was identified during a study of T cells after yellow fever vaccination. Study results and caveats: Clonotypes appearing in both CD4 and CD8 compartments existed, and their share was small. Contaminants from the bulk population, in the form of abundant clonotypes, could be found in FACS-sorted repertoires.

As to this clonotype: Its antigen is not identified.

The CDR3 covers 17 residues. The ends lost 4 bases at V and 2 bases at J; junction bases unmatched: 11. The germline gives CDR1 ENHRY, CDR2 SYGVKD. TCRdb re-analysed the 5' RACE reads in MiXCR, keeping a single row per CDR3 protein. The profile shows under 200,000 distinct CDR3 sequences, approximately 10% of them singletons. The receptor was isolated from a man between 18 and 29 years old who received the YFV17D yellow fever vaccine. The sequencing used CD8+ T cells sorted from PBMCs, collected 15 days after the yellow fever booster vaccination. The chain uses TRBV10-3 and TRBJ2-5; 9 nucleotides agree with TRBD1. The CDR3 nucleotides are TGTGCCATCAGTGGCTACGGACAGGGGCTTGGTCAAGAGACCCAGTACTTC. Translating it yields CAISGYGQGLGQETQYF.